This T cell receptor (beta chain) emerged from a study of cytomegalovirus exposure and HLA in healthy donors. The CDR3 contains 15 residues. V lost 0 bases and J lost 6; bases outside the gene matches: 6. Germline V gene sequence: CDR1 LGHNA, CDR2 YSLEER. Amplification used 60 Vbeta primers and 13 Jbeta primers. Clones were sequenced by immunoSEQ multiplex PCR, and TCRdb holds only the in-frame ones, with some missing. The table shows around 200,000 clones, with around 85% occurring only once. The sequence was obtained from a man between 35 and 55 years old in good health and CMV-seropositive. This sequence joins TRBV4-3 and TRBJ1-2, with 8 bases matching TRBD1. The sequenced sample was PBMCs. Here the CDR3 reads CASSQDSGGRDGYTF. CDR3 nucleotide sequence: TGCGCCAGCAGCCAAGATTCAGGGGGCAGGGATGGCTACACCTTC.